This TCR beta chain was profiled in a study of T-cell memory formation after mild COVID-19. TCRdb used MiXCR to reprocess the 5' RACE reads, holding one entry per CDR3 protein. The data contain 400,000 to 500,000 distinct CDR3 sequences, 15% to 20% of them seen just once; the ten biggest clones take up around 8%. Whole-study findings and limits: Clones that contracted from day 15 to 85 had balanced CD4/CD8; later expanders were CD4+ biased.

CDR3 length: 14 amino acids. V shed 0 bases and J shed 10 bases, with 13 bases lying between them. In germline, CDR1 is SEHNR, CDR2 FQNEAQ (reference sequence). In the case of this clonotype: Antigen unknown.

Sequencing input: PBMCs or a T cell subset sorted from them (not recorded which). The clonotype comes from an adult woman who had mild COVID-19 (a few samples of this study predate the infection). Cell type and time point are not known. The J gene is TRBJ2-1, the V gene TRBV7-9; D unresolved. The chain's CDR3 is CASSLAGSSVEQFF. For the CDR3, the DNA is TGTGCCAGCAGCTTAGCGGGTAGCTCAGTAGAGCAGTTCTTC.